The clone carrying this T cell receptor beta chain was detected ten times or more. The CDR3 runs 17 residues. The V and J ends lost 3 bases and 6 bases, in that order; junction bases with no gene match: 15. Germline V gives CDR1 SGHTS, CDR2 YDEGEE. This sample was included in a study of identifying expanded T cells in peripheral blood. This table comes from immunoSEQ multiplex PCR, and its TCRdb copy is limited to in-frame clones, with some not included. The profile shows 130,000 or so clones, more than 75% of them singletons. This receptor was taken from a person aged 18 to 75 in good health. The genes are TRBV5-8 and TRBJ1-5; TRBD1 agrees at 7 bases. The sequenced sample consisted of blood. CDR3 DNA sequence: TGTGCCAGCAGCTCCTTCCTCGGCAAGGGGGCCGGTCAGCCCCAGCATTTT. Translation gives CASSSFLGKGAGQPQHF.